A selection of T cell receptor beta chains follows, all from one sample in a study of T cell repertoires in ileal Crohn's disease. Only in-frame clones appear in the TCRdb table, and some are missing; sequencing was by immunoSEQ multiplex PCR. The data show about 14,000 clones, around 80% seen once. Sequenced: ileal tissue. These receptors were collected from an adult with Crohn's disease. CDR3s include the opening cysteine and the closing phenylalanine or tryptophan. A D gene is named only where the DNA matches it firmly. Expanded clones get a size class; other rows say once, few or many, or leave the size out.

v_call	clone_size	d_call	j_call	cdr3_nt	cdr3_aa
TRBV2	.	.	TRBJ1-5	TGTGCCAGCAGTCAAGGACAGAGCAATCAGCCCCAGCATTTT	CASSQGQSNQPQHF
TRBV5-1	.	.	TRBJ1-2	TGCGCCAGCAGCGACGACAGCTATGGCTACACCTTC	CASSDDSYGYTF
TRBV9	.	.	TRBJ1-2	TGTGCCAGCAGCGTAGAGGACGCTACTAACTATGGCTACACCTTC	CASSVEDATNYGYTF
TRBV11-2	.	TRBD2	TRBJ2-5	TGTGCCAGCAGCTTACGGGTGTCGGGGAGGGACGAGACCCAGTACTTC	CASSLRVSGRDETQYF
TRBV6-1	.	.	TRBJ1-5	TGTGCCAGCAGGGGGCACCCAATAAGCAATCAGCCCCAGCATTTT	CASRGHPISNQPQHF
TRBV5-6	once	.	TRBJ1-2	TGTGCCAGCAGACCGGTGGGGGGAAGAGGTGGCTACACCTTC	CASRPVGGRGGYTF
TRBV2	.	.	TRBJ1-2	TGTGCCAGCACCAAACCCCGGACGGGGGGCGCGGGTGGCTACACCTTC	CASTKPRTGGAGGYTF
TRBV27	medium-sized	.	TRBJ1-4	TGTGCCAGCAGTTTTAAGGGAATCTCTTCTAATGAAAAACTGTTTTTT	CASSFKGISSNEKLFF
TRBV27	large	TRBD1	TRBJ1-2	TGTGCCAGCAGCTTGACAGGGGTTGGCGGCTACACCTTC	CASSLTGVGGYTF
TRBV6-1	.	.	TRBJ1-1	TGTGCCAGCAGCGGACAGCCGGACACTGAAGCTTTCTTT	CASSGQPDTEAFF
TRBV12-5	.	TRBD1	TRBJ2-3	TGTGCTAGTGGTGCCGGGACAGGGGGCGGAGATACGCAGTATTTT	CASGAGTGGGDTQYF
TRBV19	.	.	TRBJ2-7	TGTGCCAGTAGTGTGGACAGTCAGACCTACGAGCAGTACTTC	CASSVDSQTYEQYF
TRBV9	.	.	TRBJ1-4	TGTGCCAGCAGCCGACATCTACGGGTAAATGAAAAACTGTTTTTT	CASSRHLRVNEKLFF
TRBV4-1	.	TRBD1	TRBJ1-2	TGCGCCAGCAGCCAAGAACAGGGGCTTACTAACTATGGCTACACCTTC	CASSQEQGLTNYGYTF
TRBV29-1	.	TRBD1	TRBJ1-4	TGCAGCGTCCCGGACAGGGGAAACGAAAAACTGTTTTTT	CSVPDRGNEKLFF
TRBV14	.	TRBD1	TRBJ2-7	TGTGCCAGCAGCCAGAATCCGGGACAGGGATCGTCCTACGAGCAGTACTTC	CASSQNPGQGSSYEQYF
TRBV5-1	once	.	TRBJ2-1	TGCGCCAGCAGCTTAATTTGGGGTTTGGATGAGCAGTTCTTC	CASSLIWGLDEQFF
TRBV5-8	.	.	TRBJ1-5	TGTGCCAGCAGTGGTGGTCAATATAGCAATCAGCCCCAGCATTTT	CASSGGQYSNQPQHF
TRBV27	once	.	TRBJ1-2	TGTGCCAGCAGTTCTCTCGGCCAGGGGCATGGCTACACCTTC	CASSSLGQGHGYTF
TRBV18	.	.	TRBJ1-3	TGTGCCAGCTCAACTAGTGCAGGGTCCGGAAACACCATATATTTT	CASSTSAGSGNTIYF
TRBV10-1	.	TRBD1	TRBJ1-2	TGCGCCAGCAGTGGGGACAGGGACTATGGCTACACCTTC	CASSGDRDYGYTF
TRBV6-6	.	.	TRBJ1-1	TGTGCCAGCAGTTACTCGCGGCCGGGATCGAACACTGAAGCTTTCTTT	CASSYSRPGSNTEAFF
TRBV5-1	.	.	TRBJ1-3	TGCGCCAGCAGCTCCTACTTTCGTTCCGGAAACACCATATATTTT	CASSSYFRSGNTIYF
TRBV18	.	.	TRBJ1-5	TGTGCCAGCTCACCATATGAGGGTAGCAATCAGCCCCAGCATTTT	CASSPYEGSNQPQHF
TRBV5-4	.	.	TRBJ2-7	TGTGCCAGCAGCTTGGAGATGGTTTACGAGCAGTACTTC	CASSLEMVYEQYF
TRBV9	.	.	TRBJ1-2	TGTGCCAGCAGCGTAGCACTCGGGGAATCCTTAATATTACAAGCTAACTATGGCTACACCTTC	CASSVALGESLILQANYGYTF
TRBV18	.	.	TRBJ1-5	TGTGCCAGCTCACCAGGTGTAGGGGCAGCCCAGCATTTT	CASSPGVGAAQHF
TRBV6-1	.	TRBD1	TRBJ1-5	TGTGCCAGCAGTTCGGAGACAGGGTCTCGGCCCCAGCATTTT	CASSSETGSRPQHF